These T cell receptor beta chains were read from a single sample in a study of human T cells and chemical hapten exposure. TCRdb re-called the 5' RACE reads through MiXCR, storing one row per CDR3 protein. The sample includes 130,000 or so distinct CDR3 sequences, over 3.5% of them seen just once. The receptor set was obtained from a female donor in good health. Both conserved end residues are part of each CDR3. A D gene is named only where the DNA matches it firmly. For some rows the clone size is stated as once, few or many, or as a class when expanded; others skip it.

clone_size: many
d_call: .
v_call: TRBV29-1
j_call: TRBJ1-1
cdr3_nt: TGCAGCGTTGGACGGGGTCCTGGGAGGGGCACTGAAGCTTTCTTT
cdr3_aa: CSVGRGPGRGTEAFF

clone_size: few
d_call: .
v_call: TRBV18
j_call: TRBJ1-5
cdr3_nt: TGTGCCAGCTCACTAAGGGCTCCGGCAGAGCAGCCCCAGCATTTT
cdr3_aa: CASSLRAPAEQPQHF

clone_size: many
d_call: .
v_call: TRBV28
j_call: TRBJ1-5
cdr3_nt: TGTGCCAGCACCACCGATCAGTCTGGGACACCTTTCAATAGCAATCAGCCCCAGCATTTT
cdr3_aa: CASTTDQSGTPFNSNQPQHF

clone_size: many
d_call: .
v_call: TRBV14
j_call: TRBJ1-5
cdr3_nt: TGTGCCAGCAGCCATACCGGGCGGTCGGAACATTTT
cdr3_aa: CASSHTGRSEHF

clone_size: .
d_call: .
v_call: TRBV7-6
j_call: TRBJ2-3
cdr3_nt: TGTGCCAGCAGCTCTGGGCCGTGGGTGGATACGCAGTATTTT
cdr3_aa: CASSSGPWVDTQYF

clone_size: many
d_call: TRBD2
v_call: TRBV27
j_call: TRBJ2-7
cdr3_nt: TGTGCCAGCGGTCGACTAGCGGGGGCCTACGAGCAGTACTTC
cdr3_aa: CASGRLAGAYEQYF

clone_size: many
d_call: TRBD2
v_call: TRBV20-1
j_call: TRBJ2-5
cdr3_nt: TGCAGTGCTAGCCCCCCCTGGTCTAGCGGGGGGGCTCAAGAGACCCAGTACTTC
cdr3_aa: CSASPPWSSGGAQETQYF

clone_size: few
d_call: .
v_call: TRBV12-3/TRBV12-4
j_call: TRBJ2-3
cdr3_nt: TGTGCCAGCAGACCCCAGGGGGGGGGTAAGACAGATACGCAGTATTTT
cdr3_aa: CASRPQGGGKTDTQYF

clone_size: many
d_call: TRBD1
v_call: TRBV2
j_call: TRBJ1-3
cdr3_nt: TGTGCCAGCATAAGGGACAGCAATGGAAACACCATATATTTT
cdr3_aa: CASIRDSNGNTIYF

clone_size: .
d_call: .
v_call: TRBV12-3/TRBV12-4
j_call: TRBJ2-6
cdr3_nt: TGTGCCAGCAGGAACATCCGGGGCGCGGGTGGGGCCAACGTCCTGACTTTC
cdr3_aa: CASRNIRGAGGANVLTF

clone_size: many
d_call: TRBD2
v_call: TRBV11-1
j_call: TRBJ2-1
cdr3_nt: TGTGCCAGCAGCTCGGTAGGCGGGGGGCCTATTATATACTACAATGAGCAGTTCTTC
cdr3_aa: CASSSVGGGPIIYYNEQFF

clone_size: many
d_call: .
v_call: TRBV6-5
j_call: TRBJ1-2
cdr3_nt: TGTGCCAGCAGTTACTCCTTCCTGGCAGGGACGGGGAGTCGGAGTGGCTACACCTTC
cdr3_aa: CASSYSFLAGTGSRSGYTF

clone_size: many
d_call: TRBD1
v_call: TRBV2
j_call: TRBJ1-5
cdr3_nt: TGTGCCAGCAGTGAACGTCGAAGGTTAGACAGGGGGATCGGCAATCAGCCCCAGCATTTT
cdr3_aa: CASSERRRLDRGIGNQPQHF

clone_size: many
d_call: .
v_call: TRBV3-1
j_call: TRBJ1-5
cdr3_nt: TGTGCCAGCAGCCAAAGTGGGCAGGCCCCTCGGCCCCAGCATTTT
cdr3_aa: CASSQSGQAPRPQHF

clone_size: many
d_call: TRBD1
v_call: TRBV6-2/TRBV6-3
j_call: TRBJ1-1
cdr3_nt: TGTGCCAGCAAACGGACAGGAGCTACTGAAGCTTTCTTT
cdr3_aa: CASKRTGATEAFF

clone_size: many
d_call: .
v_call: TRBV6-5
j_call: TRBJ2-3
cdr3_nt: TGTGCCAGCAGTTACTCGGACAACACAGATACGCAGTATTTT
cdr3_aa: CASSYSDNTDTQYF

clone_size: many
d_call: TRBD1
v_call: TRBV5-1
j_call: TRBJ1-5
cdr3_nt: TGCGCCAGCAGCCCAGGACAGGGGGCACAGCCCCAGCATTTT
cdr3_aa: CASSPGQGAQPQHF

clone_size: few
d_call: .
v_call: TRBV7-2
j_call: TRBJ1-2
cdr3_nt: TGTGCCAGCAGCTTAGGAGGGCCACTCTATGGCGACACCTTC
cdr3_aa: CASSLGGPLYGDTF

clone_size: many
d_call: .
v_call: TRBV7-8
j_call: TRBJ1-3
cdr3_nt: TGTGCCAGCAGCTTAGCCCAGGGTGATAAAGGAAACACCATATATTTT
cdr3_aa: CASSLAQGDKGNTIYF

clone_size: few
d_call: TRBD1
v_call: TRBV7-9
j_call: TRBJ1-2
cdr3_nt: TGTGCCAGCAGCTCGGGACAGGGTCAAGTTTATGGCTACACCTTC
cdr3_aa: CASSSGQGQVYGYTF

clone_size: many
d_call: .
v_call: TRBV20-1
j_call: TRBJ2-7
cdr3_nt: TGCAGTGCGACACAAACAGACGGATCCTACGAGCAGTACTTC
cdr3_aa: CSATQTDGSYEQYF

clone_size: many
d_call: .
v_call: TRBV20-1
j_call: TRBJ1-1
cdr3_nt: TGCAGTGCTAGAGATGAGGGGGGAGCTTTCTTT
cdr3_aa: CSARDEGGAFF

clone_size: many
d_call: TRBD1
v_call: TRBV20-1
j_call: TRBJ1-1
cdr3_nt: TGCAGTGCTAGGAATTCCGGGACAGGGGTAACTGAAGCTTTCTTT
cdr3_aa: CSARNSGTGVTEAFF

clone_size: many
d_call: TRBD1
v_call: TRBV5-1
j_call: TRBJ1-4
cdr3_nt: TGCGCCAGCAGCGTGGGACAGAGTAATGAAAAACTGTTTTTT
cdr3_aa: CASSVGQSNEKLFF

clone_size: many
d_call: .
v_call: TRBV15
j_call: TRBJ1-6
cdr3_nt: TGTGCCACCAGTAAGGGGGGGCAGGGGCTTAACCTTCCAAGTTCACCCCTCCACTTT
cdr3_aa: CATSKGGQGLNLPSSPLHF

clone_size: many
d_call: TRBD1
v_call: TRBV12-3/TRBV12-4
j_call: TRBJ2-7
cdr3_nt: TGTGCCAGCAGTTTAGAAGTGGGGACAGGAGCCTACGAGCAGTACTTC
cdr3_aa: CASSLEVGTGAYEQYF

clone_size: many
d_call: .
v_call: TRBV6-2/TRBV6-3
j_call: TRBJ1-5
cdr3_nt: TGTGCCAGCAGTTACTCAACCGATTTTCAGCCCCAGCATTTT
cdr3_aa: CASSYSTDFQPQHF

clone_size: many
d_call: TRBD1
v_call: TRBV11-2
j_call: TRBJ2-5
cdr3_nt: TGTGCCAGCAGCTGGGACAGGCCCTCGAAGACCCAGTACTTC
cdr3_aa: CASSWDRPSKTQYF

clone_size: many
d_call: .
v_call: TRBV5-1
j_call: TRBJ1-2
cdr3_nt: TGCGCCAGCCGACAGGCAGGGAGGGATGGCTACACCTTC
cdr3_aa: CASRQAGRDGYTF

clone_size: many
d_call: TRBD2
v_call: TRBV25-1
j_call: TRBJ2-7
cdr3_nt: TGTGCCACCAAAGGGGAGGGTAAGGACGAGCAGTACTTC
cdr3_aa: CATKGEGKDEQYF

clone_size: many
d_call: TRBD1
v_call: TRBV6-6
j_call: TRBJ2-1
cdr3_nt: TGTGCCAGCAAAAACAGGGGGACGCGGAATGAGCAGTTCTTC
cdr3_aa: CASKNRGTRNEQFF

clone_size: many
d_call: .
v_call: TRBV3-1
j_call: TRBJ1-5
cdr3_nt: TGTGCCAGCAGCCAAGATAGCGGGCGGGCCAGGCCCCAGCATTTT
cdr3_aa: CASSQDSGRARPQHF

clone_size: few
d_call: .
v_call: TRBV12-3/TRBV12-4
j_call: TRBJ1-1
cdr3_nt: TGTGCCAGCAGTTTTAACAACCCCACTGAAGCTTTCTTT
cdr3_aa: CASSFNNPTEAFF

clone_size: many
d_call: TRBD1
v_call: TRBV4-3
j_call: TRBJ1-2
cdr3_nt: TGCGCCAGCAGCCAAGGTGGGACAGGGGGATATGGCTACACCTTC
cdr3_aa: CASSQGGTGGYGYTF

clone_size: many
d_call: TRBD1
v_call: TRBV7-2
j_call: TRBJ2-4
cdr3_nt: TGTGCCAGCAGCGGGACAGGGGGCCTCGTCGCCAAAAACATTCAGTACTTC
cdr3_aa: CASSGTGGLVAKNIQYF

clone_size: many
d_call: TRBD1
v_call: TRBV12-3/TRBV12-4
j_call: TRBJ1-1
cdr3_nt: TGTGCCAGCAGCCCCAGGGGGGCCATCCATGAAGCTTTCTTT
cdr3_aa: CASSPRGAIHEAFF

clone_size: many
d_call: .
v_call: TRBV10-3
j_call: TRBJ2-3
cdr3_nt: TGTGCCAGCAAACAGGGTATGGGCACAGATACGCAGTATTTT
cdr3_aa: CASKQGMGTDTQYF

clone_size: many
d_call: TRBD1
v_call: TRBV2
j_call: TRBJ1-2
cdr3_nt: TGTGCCAGCAGACCCGGGACAGGGGGCTATGGCTACACCTTC
cdr3_aa: CASRPGTGGYGYTF

clone_size: few
d_call: TRBD2
v_call: TRBV3-1
j_call: TRBJ2-1
cdr3_nt: TGTGCCAGCAGCTCTAGGACTAGCGGGGATTTACGCGATGAGCAGTTCTTC
cdr3_aa: CASSSRTSGDLRDEQFF

clone_size: few
d_call: .
v_call: TRBV18
j_call: TRBJ1-6
cdr3_nt: TGTGCCAGCTCACCCAGTGGGCGAGATTCACCCCTCCACTTT
cdr3_aa: CASSPSGRDSPLHF

clone_size: many
d_call: .
v_call: TRBV5-1
j_call: TRBJ2-7
cdr3_nt: TGCGCCAGCAGCTTAGGAGCAAAGGCCTACGAGCAGTACTTC
cdr3_aa: CASSLGAKAYEQYF

clone_size: many
d_call: TRBD1
v_call: TRBV7-6
j_call: TRBJ2-7
cdr3_nt: TGTGCCAGCAGCCCGAGACAGGGACCTCGGTACTTC
cdr3_aa: CASSPRQGPRYF

clone_size: many
d_call: .
v_call: TRBV7-2
j_call: TRBJ1-3
cdr3_nt: TGTGCCAGCAGCTTACTCCTGGGGGGGTCTGGAAACACCATATATTTT
cdr3_aa: CASSLLLGGSGNTIYF

clone_size: many
d_call: .
v_call: TRBV6-6
j_call: TRBJ2-6
cdr3_nt: TGTGCCAGCAGGGGGACATACTCTGGGGCCAACGTCCTGACTTTC
cdr3_aa: CASRGTYSGANVLTF

clone_size: many
d_call: .
v_call: TRBV9
j_call: TRBJ1-1
cdr3_nt: TGTGCCAGCAGCGTAGGCGGGGGCCCGAGGGGTCGGACTGAAGCTTTCTTT
cdr3_aa: CASSVGGGPRGRTEAFF

clone_size: many
d_call: TRBD1
v_call: TRBV10-3
j_call: TRBJ1-1
cdr3_nt: TGTGCCATCAGTCGGGGGGGGGACAGGGAGAACACTGAAGCTTTCTTT
cdr3_aa: CAISRGGDRENTEAFF

clone_size: many
d_call: TRBD1
v_call: TRBV27
j_call: TRBJ1-6
cdr3_nt: TGTGCCAGCAGCCCCGCGCCAGCCGGGACAGAGACCCTCCACTTT
cdr3_aa: CASSPAPAGTETLHF

clone_size: many
d_call: TRBD1
v_call: TRBV6-6
j_call: TRBJ2-4
cdr3_nt: TGTGCCAGCAGCTTTCAACCGGGACAGAAAAACATTCAGTACTTC
cdr3_aa: CASSFQPGQKNIQYF

clone_size: many
d_call: .
v_call: TRBV12-3/TRBV12-4
j_call: TRBJ2-2
cdr3_nt: TGTGCCAGCAGTTTATCGGTAGCATATACGTACACCGGGGAGCTGTTTTTT
cdr3_aa: CASSLSVAYTYTGELFF

clone_size: .
d_call: .
v_call: TRBV7-7
j_call: TRBJ2-6
cdr3_nt: TGTGCCAGCAGCCCCAAGGGGGCCAACGTCCTGACTTTC
cdr3_aa: CASSPKGANVLTF